The 28 T cell receptor beta chains given below trace back to one sample, sequenced in a study of blood T cell repertoires in COVID-19. Libraries were prepared by immunoSEQ multiplex PCR; TCRdb keeps only in-frame clonotypes and omits some of them. Altogether 250,000 to 300,000 clones are present, about four fifths being singletons, with the ten largest covering roughly 3.6%. The sample consisted of PBMCs or T cells enriched from blood (not recorded which). The origin of the receptors is a man aged 50 or older who had recovered from COVID-19.

The rearrangement joins TRBV30 to TRBJ1-5; perhaps TRBD1 as D (6 bases). CDR1 is GTSNPN and CDR2 is SVGIG in the germline V gene (reference sequence). The CDR3 is 15 amino acids. V dropped 3 bases and J dropped 6 bases, with 18 bases sitting between them. CDR3 loop: CAWSYGLGAGQPQHF. Written as DNA, the CDR3 is TGTGCCTGGAGCTATGGATTGGGGGCCGGTCAGCCCCAGCATTTT.

The chain recombines TRBV15 with TRBJ1-6, with D maybe TRBD1 (5 bases). Germline V CDR1 and CDR2: LNHNV, YYDKDF (reference sequence). CDR3 length equals 16 residues. Trimming removed 5 bases from V and 9 bases from J, with 20 bases in between. The CDR3 DNA follows: TGTGCCACCAGCCCGCAAGGACGGGGGGACGGTTCACCCCTCCACTTT. It specifies CATSPQGRGDGSPLHF.

This clone was recorded only once. V is TRBV18 and J is TRBJ1-1, with D hard to call. CDR3 length: 14 residues. V was clipped by 5 bases and J by 1 base, with 11 bases between them. Germline CDR1 and CDR2: KGHSH and LQKENI. CDR3 sequence: CASSFSEGNTEAFF. The CDR3 nucleotides read TGTGCCAGCTCATTCAGTGAGGGGAACACTGAAGCTTTCTTT. Combining the CDR3 with reference TRBV18 and TRBJ1-1 gives the whole variable domain NAGVMQNPRHLVRRRGQEARLRCSPMKGHSHVYWYRQLPEEGLKFMVYLQKENIIDESGMPKERFSAEFPKEGPSILRIQQVVRGDSAAYFCASSFSEGNTEAFFGQGTRLTVV.

This chain links TRBV2 with TRBJ1-2; D gene uncertain. Germline V gene lookup returns CDR1 SNHLY and CDR2 FYNNEI. The CDR3 has 14 residues. V lost 2 bases and J lost 7, with 14 bases in between. The CDR3 sequence is CASSELAGILGYTF. In DNA form, the CDR3 reads TGTGCCAGCAGTGAACTTGCAGGAATCCTTGGCTACACCTTC.

V and J are TRBV7-3 and TRBJ2-5, with TRBD2 identical over 8 bases. Germline CDR1 reads SGHTA; CDR2 reads FQGTGA. With 8 bases clipped from V and 7 bases from J, the junction kept 18 bases outside the gene matches. The CDR3 sequence is 16 residues long. The CDR3 loop is CASGPLPQLAGGTQYF. The CDR3 DNA sequence: TGTGCCAGCGGCCCACTCCCCCAGTTGGCGGGGGGGACCCAGTACTTC.

This chain joins TRBV7-2 and TRBJ2-3; 14 nucleotides match TRBD2. The V gene end was trimmed by 7 bases and the J gene end by 1 base; junction bases not matched to a gene: 10. Germline CDR1 SGHTA, CDR2 FQGNSA. The CDR3 runs 18 residues. The CDR3 DNA reads as TGTGCCAGCACCACGGGACTAGCGGGAGTGGTGGGCACAGATACGCAGTATTTT. Residues: CASTTGLAGVVGTDTQYF. Complete variable domain (other parts from reference TRBV7-2 and TRBJ2-3): GAGVSQSPSNKVTEKGKDVELRCDPISGHTALYWYRQSLGQGLEFLIYFQGNSAPDKSGLPSDRFSAERTGGSVSTLTIQRTQQEDSAVYLCASTTGLAGVVGTDTQYFGPGTRLTVL.

For the CDR3, the DNA is TGTGCCAGCAGCTTGAGTGGGGGGGGAAGAACTAAGGGCTACACCTTC. This gives the protein CASSLSGGGRTKGYTF. The V call is TRBV5-4, the J call TRBJ1-2; D perhaps matches TRBD1 (5 bases). V shed 1 base and J shed 8 bases, with 21 bases lying between them. The length of the CDR3 is 16 residues. Germline V lookup: CDR1 SGHNT, CDR2 YYREEE (reference sequence).

The chain has TRBV14 and TRBJ1-4, with D uncertain. Trimming pared 4 bases from V and 8 bases from J, leaving 11 bases between. The CDR3 runs to 13 residues. Germline CDR1 is SGHDN and CDR2 is FVKESK. DNA of the CDR3: TGTGCCAGCAGCCCAAACAGTTTCGAAAAACTGTTTTTT. This gives the protein CASSPNSFEKLFF.

The V and J genes are TRBV20-1 and TRBJ1-2, with 8 bases identical to TRBD1. CDR1 is DFQATT and CDR2 is SNEGSKA in the germline V gene (reference sequence). V dropped 7 bases and J dropped 10; count of bases not matched to a gene: 8. This CDR3 is built from 11 residues. This CDR3 reads CSEGQGRDYTF. DNA for the CDR3: TGCAGTGAAGGACAGGGTAGGGACTACACCTTC.

The chain carries TRBV9 and TRBJ1-1; 7 bases fit TRBD1. Germline CDR1 SGDLS, CDR2 YYNGEE. This CDR3 is 15 amino acids long. Losses at the gene ends were 0 bases for V and 2 bases for J; bases not matched to a gene: 4. CDR3 DNA sequence: TGTGCCAGCAGCGTAGTCTCAGGGGGAAACACTGAAGCTTTCTTT. This encodes CASSVVSGGNTEAFF.

The J gene is TRBJ1-5, the V gene TRBV18, with D perhaps TRBD1 (5 bases). Looked up from germline, CDR1 is KGHSH and CDR2 is LQKENI. This CDR3 has 14 residues. Trimming took 5 bases from V and 6 from J, leaving 14 bases between them. CDR3 amino acids: CASSAAGNAQPQHF. The CDR3 bases are TGTGCCAGCTCAGCAGCAGGGAACGCTCAGCCCCAGCATTTT. Filled out from reference TRBV18 and TRBJ1-5, the complete variable domain reads NAGVMQNPRHLVRRRGQEARLRCSPMKGHSHVYWYRQLPEEGLKFMVYLQKENIIDESGMPKERFSAEFPKEGPSILRIQQVVRGDSAAYFCASSAAGNAQPQHFGDGTRLSIL.

This rearrangement joins TRBV15 to TRBJ2-3, with D perhaps TRBD2 (5 bases). Germline V lookup: CDR1 LNHNV, CDR2 YYDKDF (reference sequence). V was trimmed by 0 bases and J by 0 bases, leaving 16 bases between them. CDR3 size: 18 residues. Written as DNA, the CDR3 is TGTGCCACCAGCAGAGATCCTCCGGGAACTCCTAGCACAGATACGCAGTATTTT. It is translated as CATSRDPPGTPSTDTQYF.

The J gene is TRBJ1-1, the V gene TRBV5-1; D not resolved. The germline V gene encodes CDR1 SGHRS and CDR2 YFSETQ. V gave up 5 bases and J gave up 0 bases, with 17 bases separating them. There are 16 residues in the CDR3. The CDR3 is CASRRREDWVNTEAFF. The CDR3 DNA sequence: TGCGCCAGCAGACGGCGGGAAGATTGGGTGAACACTGAAGCTTTCTTT.

This chain uses TRBV5-6 with TRBJ1-6, with TRBD1 as a possible D gene (5 bases). The CDR3 totals 15 residues. Trimming took off 0 bases at V and 7 bases at J, with 11 bases between the two ends. In germline, CDR1 is SGHDT, CDR2 YYEEEE. CDR3 amino acids: CASSLVAGQNSPLHF. The DNA for the CDR3 is TGTGCCAGCAGCTTGGTAGCAGGGCAGAATTCACCCCTCCACTTT.

The chain employs TRBV27 and TRBJ2-7; D is uncertain. V shed 8 bases and J shed 5 bases, with 7 bases lying between them. CDR1 and CDR2 from the germline V gene are MNHEY and SMNVEV (reference sequence). This CDR3 is built from 10 residues. The CDR3 nucleotides are TGTGCCAGCGGTGAGAACGAGCAGTACTTC. Amino acid sequence: CASGENEQYF.

The chain couples TRBV29-1 to TRBJ1-1; D gene ambiguous. CDR3 length: 10 residues. Trimming cost V 5 bases and J 4 bases, with 5 bases left between them. Germline CDR1 and CDR2: SQVTM and ANQGSEA. The CDR3 loop is CSVSGTEAFF. The CDR3 DNA follows: TGCAGCGTTTCGGGCACTGAAGCTTTCTTT.

The chain combines TRBV18 with TRBJ1-1, with D possibly TRBD1 on 5 matching bases. The CDR3 runs to 13 residues. V lost 2 bases, J lost 10 bases, and 14 bases lay in between. Per germline, CDR1 KGHSH and CDR2 LQKENI. The CDR3 sequence is CASSPGSGRGAFF. The CDR3 coding sequence is TGTGCCAGCTCACCAGGATCGGGGAGGGGAGCTTTCTTT.

The J gene is TRBJ2-1, the V gene TRBV2; 7 bases line up with TRBD1. This CDR3 has 14 amino acids. Germline lookup yields CDR1 SNHLY and CDR2 FYNNEI. The V segment lost 4 bases and the J segment 5 bases; nucleotides outside the gene matches: 5. Written as DNA, the CDR3 is TGTGCCAGCAGTGCCGGACAGGTCAACAATGAGCAGTTCTTC. Translated, it gives CASSAGQVNNEQFF.

This chain uses TRBV9 with TRBJ1-6, with D possibly matching TRBD1 (5 bases). The germline V and J ends were trimmed by 4 bases and 11 bases, with 19 bases remaining between them. The V gene's germline CDR1 is SGDLS and CDR2 YYNGEE. The CDR3 is 15 residues long. CDR3 bases: TGTGCCAGCAGCCCAGAGGACGGACACCCCCCACCCCTCCACTTT. It specifies CASSPEDGHPPPLHF.

This clone was recorded once. The chain uses TRBV2 and TRBJ2-5; D may be TRBD2 (7 bases). V gave up 7 bases and J gave up 4 bases, with 19 bases separating them. The length of the CDR3 is 15 residues. Germline-derived CDR1 and CDR2 are SNHLY and FYNNEI. The CDR3 region is CASTSGGLRGETQYF. CDR3 nucleotide sequence: TGTGCCAGCACCTCCGGGGGGCTGAGGGGAGAGACCCAGTACTTC.

The CDR3 sequence: CASKPGRGEQYF. CDR3 nucleotide sequence: TGTGCCAGCAAACCCGGGCGCGGGGAGCAGTACTTC. The chain is built from TRBV12-3 or TRBV12-4 and TRBJ2-7, with D possibly TRBD2 on 5 matching bases. The CDR3 consists of 12 residues. Trimming took off 7 bases at V and 7 bases at J, with 14 bases between the two ends.

The chain employs TRBV6-4 and TRBJ2-5; 8 bases map to TRBD1. V trimming: 6 bases; J trimming: 5 bases; junction bases outside the gene matches: 8. The CDR3 is 14 amino acids. The germline gives CDR1 MRHNA, CDR2 SNTAGT. This CDR3 is CASSRTGCEETQYF. CDR3 coding DNA: TGTGCCAGCAGCCGGACAGGGTGCGAGGAGACCCAGTACTTC.

The chain couples TRBV9 to TRBJ1-1, with a weak D call TRBD1 (6 bases). This CDR3 has 19 residues. V lost 0 bases and J lost 4, with 25 bases in between. Germline CDR1 SGDLS, CDR2 YYNGEE. The CDR3 DNA is TGTGCCAGCAGCGTAGTCCCCGGACAGCCAAGATTGAGTTCCACTGAAGCTTTCTTT. Its protein product is CASSVVPGQPRLSSTEAFF.

There are a few counts of this clone. The rearrangement uses TRBV7-3 and TRBJ1-1, with 9 bases fitting TRBD1. The germline gives CDR1 SGHTA, CDR2 FQGTGA. CDR3 size: 15 residues. V lost 4 bases to trimming and J lost 1 base; unmatched junction nucleotides: 4. The CDR3 reads CASSWLTGGNTEAFF. CDR3 in DNA: TGTGCCAGCAGCTGGTTGACAGGGGGGAACACTGAAGCTTTCTTT.

The chain is built from TRBV4-2 and TRBJ2-1; the match to TRBD2 covers 8 bases. Germline V lookup: CDR1 LGHNA, CDR2 YNFKEQ. The CDR3 has 15 amino acids. The V and J ends lost 1 base and 8 bases, in that order; junction bases with no gene match: 7. Written as DNA, the CDR3 is TGTGCCAGCAGCCAAGTGTTAGCGGGATACTATGAGCAGTTCTTC. This sequence encodes CASSQVLAGYYEQFF.

The chain carries TRBV6-5 and TRBJ1-5; the D gene is possibly TRBD1 (5 bases). Looked up from germline, CDR1 is MNHEY and CDR2 is SVGAGI. This CDR3 is 12 amino acids long. V lost 8 bases and J 7 bases, leaving 12 bases between the germline ends. CDR3 bases: TGTGCCAGCCTGGGGCATCCGCAGCCCCAGCATTTT. It encodes CASLGHPQPQHF.

This CDR3 is CASSLGRGYTEAFF. CDR3 DNA: TGTGCCAGCAGCTTAGGACGAGGGTACACTGAAGCTTTCTTT. The chain uses TRBV7-3 and TRBJ1-1; no definite D call. The CDR3 spans 14 residues. The germline V and J ends were trimmed by 2 bases and 3 bases, with 10 bases remaining between them. Germline CDR1 reads SGHTA; CDR2 reads FQGTGA. The complete variable domain, with remaining parts taken from reference TRBV7-3 and TRBJ1-1, reads GAGVSQTPSNKVTEKGKYVELRCDPISGHTALYWYRQSLGQGPEFLIYFQGTGAADDSGLPNDRFFAVRPEGSVSTLKIQRTERGDSAVYLCASSLGRGYTEAFFGQGTRLTVV.

A single count supports this clone. The V call is TRBV19, the J call TRBJ2-5, with D possibly matching TRBD1 (5 bases). V lost 3 bases and J lost 4, with 6 bases in between. The germline V gene has CDR1 LNHDA and CDR2 SQIVND (reference sequence). This CDR3 comprises 12 residues. CDR3 DNA: TGTGCCAGTAGTATTACAGGAGAGACCCAGTACTTC. This gives the protein CASSITGETQYF.